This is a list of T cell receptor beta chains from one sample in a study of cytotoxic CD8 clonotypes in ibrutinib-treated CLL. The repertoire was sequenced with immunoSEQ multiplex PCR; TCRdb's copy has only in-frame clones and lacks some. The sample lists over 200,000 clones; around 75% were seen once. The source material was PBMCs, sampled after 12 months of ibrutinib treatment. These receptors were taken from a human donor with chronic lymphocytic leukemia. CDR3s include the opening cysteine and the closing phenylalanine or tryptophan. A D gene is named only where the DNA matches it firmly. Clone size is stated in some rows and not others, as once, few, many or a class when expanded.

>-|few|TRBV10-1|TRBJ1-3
TGCGCCAGCAGCATGTTGACACCAAACACCATATATTTT
CASSMLTPNTIYF
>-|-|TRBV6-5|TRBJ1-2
TGTGCCAGGGGGGTCTATGGCTACACCTTC
CARGVYGYTF
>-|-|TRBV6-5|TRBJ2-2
TGTGCCAGCAGTTACATAGAGGCCGGGGAGCTGTTTTTT
CASSYIEAGELFF
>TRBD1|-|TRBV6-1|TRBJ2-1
TGTGCCAGCAGAGGACAGGGACTTATCTACAATGAGCAGTTCTTC
CASRGQGLIYNEQFF
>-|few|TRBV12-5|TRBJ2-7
TGTGCTAGTGCCGCATCCGCAGGTACCTACGAGCAGTACTTC
CASAASAGTYEQYF
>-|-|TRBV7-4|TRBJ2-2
TGTGCCAGCAGCTTAGCGGGGGACACCGGGGAGCTGTTTTTT
CASSLAGDTGELFF
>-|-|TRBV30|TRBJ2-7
TGTGCCTGCTCGACAGGGAGGACCGAGCAGTACTTC
CACSTGRTEQYF
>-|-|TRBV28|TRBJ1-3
TGTGCCAGCAGTTACCTGTCGGGACGGAGAAACACCATATATTTT
CASSYLSGRRNTIYF
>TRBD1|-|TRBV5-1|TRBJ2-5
TGCGCCAGCAGCTTAGGACAGGGTACCGTAAGAGGAGAGACCCAGTACTTC
CASSLGQGTVRGETQYF
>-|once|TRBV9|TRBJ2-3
TGTGCCAGCAGCGTAGACAGCCGAACTGATACGCAGTATTTT
CASSVDSRTDTQYF
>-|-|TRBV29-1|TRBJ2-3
TGCAGCGGACGTCAAAAAGATACGCAGTATTTT
CSGRQKDTQYF
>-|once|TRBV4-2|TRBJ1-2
TGTGCCAGCAGCCAAGAGAGAGGTTCCAATACCGGTGGTGGTAACTATGGCTACACCTTC
CASSQERGSNTGGGNYGYTF
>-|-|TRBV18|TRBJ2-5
TGTGCCAGCTCGCCATCAGGACATTTGGGGGAGACCCAGTACTTC
CASSPSGHLGETQYF
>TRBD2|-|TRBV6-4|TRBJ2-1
TGTGCCAGCAGTCGTGGGGGCGGGAGGTTCTACAATGAGCAGTTCTTC
CASSRGGGRFYNEQFF
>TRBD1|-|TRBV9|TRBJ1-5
TGTGCCAGCAGCCTCGGGACAGGGACGGGCAATCAGCCCCAGCATTTT
CASSLGTGTGNQPQHF
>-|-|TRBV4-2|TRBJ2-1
TGTGCCAGCAGCCGCGGACTCACCGAGCAGTTCTTC
CASSRGLTEQFF
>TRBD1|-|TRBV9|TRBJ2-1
TGTGCCAGCACCATTACGGACAGGGCTAGTGAGCAGTTCTTC
CASTITDRASEQFF
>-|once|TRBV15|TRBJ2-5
TGTGCCACCAGCAGAGATCGGACTTCTGGAACAGGGATAGGGGAGACCCAGTACTTC
CATSRDRTSGTGIGETQYF
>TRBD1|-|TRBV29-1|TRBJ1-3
TGCAGCGTTAGGACAGGGACCCTAGATGCCATATATTTT
CSVRTGTLDAIYF
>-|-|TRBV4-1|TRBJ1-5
TGCGCCAGCAGCCAAGGACGGATCAATCAGCCCCAGCATTTT
CASSQGRINQPQHF
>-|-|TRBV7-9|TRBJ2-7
TGTGCCCTAGGCGAGCAGTACTTC
CALGEQYF
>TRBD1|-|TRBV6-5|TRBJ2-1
TGTGCCAGCAGGCTGACAGGGATCTCCTACAATGAGCAGTTCTTC
CASRLTGISYNEQFF
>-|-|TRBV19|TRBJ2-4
TGTGCCAGTAGTATAGGGCAGGAGCGAAACATTCAGTACTTC
CASSIGQERNIQYF
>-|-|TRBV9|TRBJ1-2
TGTGCCAGCAGCGTAGCAGACTCCGGTAGTGGCTACACCTTC
CASSVADSGSGYTF
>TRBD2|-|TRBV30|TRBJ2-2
TGTGCCTGGAGCGCGGGAGGGCCTGGGACCGGGGAGCTGTTTTTT
CAWSAGGPGTGELFF
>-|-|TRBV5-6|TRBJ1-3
TGTGCCAGCAGCTTGGCCAGCAGGGGCCCAGAGAGCTCTGGAAACACCATATATTTT
CASSLASRGPESSGNTIYF
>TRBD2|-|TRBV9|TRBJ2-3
TGTGCCAGCAGCGGACGGGACTACACAGATACGCAGTATTTT
CASSGRDYTDTQYF
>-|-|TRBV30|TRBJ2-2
TGTGCCTGGAGAGCAAGGTTGGCCGGGGAGCTGTTTTTT
CAWRARLAGELFF
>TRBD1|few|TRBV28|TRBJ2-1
TGTGCCAGCAGACCGGGACAGGGTAAGCAGTTCTTC
CASRPGQGKQFF
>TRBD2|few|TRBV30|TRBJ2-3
TGTGCCTGGAGATCGGGACTAGCGGGTACGCAGTATTTT
CAWRSGLAGTQYF
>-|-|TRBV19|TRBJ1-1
TGTGCCAGTACGAAGGACGGCGGCATAGGGAGCACTGAAGCTTTCTTT
CASTKDGGIGSTEAFF
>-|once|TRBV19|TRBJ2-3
TGTGCCAGTAGTATGGCCTACCCGGGACGTAACTTGGATACGCAGTATTTT
CASSMAYPGRNLDTQYF
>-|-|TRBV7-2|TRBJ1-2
TGTGCCAGCAGCTTTTATCAGGGGACGGGCTATGGCTACACCTTC
CASSFYQGTGYGYTF
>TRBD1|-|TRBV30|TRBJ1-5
TGTGCCTGGAGCCCGGACAGGGTAGGCGGTCAGCCCCAGCATTTT
CAWSPDRVGGQPQHF
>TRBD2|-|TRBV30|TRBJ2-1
TGTGCCTGGACCCGACTAGCGGGAGTCCTTGGGGAGCAGTTCTTC
CAWTRLAGVLGEQFF
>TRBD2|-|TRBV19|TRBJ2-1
TGTGCCACCCGACTAGCGGGAGATAGGAGCTCCTACAATGAGCAGTTCTTC
CATRLAGDRSSYNEQFF
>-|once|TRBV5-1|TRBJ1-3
TGCGCCAGCAGCTTGGACGGACAGTCCGGAAACACCATATATTTT
CASSLDGQSGNTIYF
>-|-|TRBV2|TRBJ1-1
TGTGCCAGCAGCCAAACGACAGCGAACACTGAAGCTTTCTTT
CASSQTTANTEAFF